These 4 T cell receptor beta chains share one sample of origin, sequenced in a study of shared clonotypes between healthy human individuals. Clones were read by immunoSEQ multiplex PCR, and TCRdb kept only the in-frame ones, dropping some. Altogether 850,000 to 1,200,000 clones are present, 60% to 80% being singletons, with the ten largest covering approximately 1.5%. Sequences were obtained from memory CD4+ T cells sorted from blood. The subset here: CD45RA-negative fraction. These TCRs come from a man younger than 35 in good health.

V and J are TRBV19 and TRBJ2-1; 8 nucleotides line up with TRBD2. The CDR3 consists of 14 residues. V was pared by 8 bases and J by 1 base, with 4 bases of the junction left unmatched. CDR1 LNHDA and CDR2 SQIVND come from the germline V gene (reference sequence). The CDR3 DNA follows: TGTGCCAGTTTCCGGGGGGGATCCTACAATGAGCAGTTCTTC. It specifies CASFRGGSYNEQFF.

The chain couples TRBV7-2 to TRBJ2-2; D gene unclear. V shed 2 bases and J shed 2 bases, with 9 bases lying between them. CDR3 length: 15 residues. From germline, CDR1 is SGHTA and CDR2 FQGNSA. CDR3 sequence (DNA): TGTGCCAGCAGCTTAATAGGCCCCAACACCGGGGAGCTGTTTTTT. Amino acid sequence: CASSLIGPNTGELFF.

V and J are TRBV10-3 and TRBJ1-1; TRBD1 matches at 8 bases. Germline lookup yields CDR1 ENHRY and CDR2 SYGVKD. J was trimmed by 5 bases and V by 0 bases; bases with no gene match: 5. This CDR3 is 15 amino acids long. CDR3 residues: CAISESRQGLTEAFF. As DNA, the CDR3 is TGTGCCATCAGTGAGTCGAGACAGGGGTTGACTGAAGCTTTCTTT.

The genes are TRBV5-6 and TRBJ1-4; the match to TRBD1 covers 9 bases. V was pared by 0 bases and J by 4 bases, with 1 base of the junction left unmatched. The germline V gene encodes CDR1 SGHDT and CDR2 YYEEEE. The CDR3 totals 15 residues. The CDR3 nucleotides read TGTGCCAGCAGCTTGGGACAGGGGGATAATGAAAAACTGTTTTTT. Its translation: CASSLGQGDNEKLFF.